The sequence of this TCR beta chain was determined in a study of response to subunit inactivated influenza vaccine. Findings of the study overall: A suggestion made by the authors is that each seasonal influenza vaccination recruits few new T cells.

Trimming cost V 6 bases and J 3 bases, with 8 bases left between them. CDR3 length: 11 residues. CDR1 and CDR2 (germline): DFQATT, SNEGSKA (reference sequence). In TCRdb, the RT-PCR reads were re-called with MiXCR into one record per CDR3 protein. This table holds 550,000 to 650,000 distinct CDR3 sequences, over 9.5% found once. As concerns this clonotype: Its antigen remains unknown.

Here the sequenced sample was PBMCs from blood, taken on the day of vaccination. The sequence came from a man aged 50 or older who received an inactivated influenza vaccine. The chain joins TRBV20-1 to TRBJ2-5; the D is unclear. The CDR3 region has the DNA TGCAGTGCCACTCAAAAAGAGACCCAGTACTTC. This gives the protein CSATQKETQYF.